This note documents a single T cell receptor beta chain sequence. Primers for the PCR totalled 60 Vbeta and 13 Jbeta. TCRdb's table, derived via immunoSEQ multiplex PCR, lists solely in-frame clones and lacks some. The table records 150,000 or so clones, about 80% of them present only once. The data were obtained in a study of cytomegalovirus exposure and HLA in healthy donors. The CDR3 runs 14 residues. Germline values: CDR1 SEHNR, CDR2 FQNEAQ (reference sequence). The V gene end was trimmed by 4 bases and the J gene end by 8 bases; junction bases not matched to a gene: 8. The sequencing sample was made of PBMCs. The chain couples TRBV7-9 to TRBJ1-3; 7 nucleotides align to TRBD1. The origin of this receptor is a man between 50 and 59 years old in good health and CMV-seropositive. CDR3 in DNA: TGTGCCAGCAGCTCAACAGGGGAAAGGGACACCATATATTTT. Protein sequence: CASSSTGERDTIYF.